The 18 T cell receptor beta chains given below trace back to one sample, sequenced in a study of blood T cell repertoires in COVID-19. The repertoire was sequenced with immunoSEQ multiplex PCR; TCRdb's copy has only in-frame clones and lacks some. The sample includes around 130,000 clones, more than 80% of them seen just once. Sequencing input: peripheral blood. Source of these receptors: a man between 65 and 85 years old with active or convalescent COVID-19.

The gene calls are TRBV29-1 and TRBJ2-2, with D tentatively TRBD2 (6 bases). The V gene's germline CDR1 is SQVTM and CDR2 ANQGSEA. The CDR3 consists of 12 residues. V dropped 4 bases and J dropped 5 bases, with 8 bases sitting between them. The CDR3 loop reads CSVVRETGELFF. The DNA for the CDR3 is TGCAGCGTTGTCCGGGAGACCGGGGAGCTGTTTTTT.

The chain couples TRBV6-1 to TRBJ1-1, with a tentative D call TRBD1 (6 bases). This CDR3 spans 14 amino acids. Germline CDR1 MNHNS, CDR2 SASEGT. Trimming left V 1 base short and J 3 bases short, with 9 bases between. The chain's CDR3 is CASSEGGPDTEAFF. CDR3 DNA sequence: TGTGCCAGCAGTGAAGGGGGGCCGGACACTGAAGCTTTCTTT.

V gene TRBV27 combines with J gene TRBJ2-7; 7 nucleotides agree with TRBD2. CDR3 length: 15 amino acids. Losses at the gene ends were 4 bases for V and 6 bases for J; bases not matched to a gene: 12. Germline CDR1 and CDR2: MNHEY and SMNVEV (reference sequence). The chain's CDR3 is CASSSRGLVIPEQYF. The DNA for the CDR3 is TGTGCCAGCAGTTCAAGAGGACTAGTTATCCCCGAGCAGTACTTC.

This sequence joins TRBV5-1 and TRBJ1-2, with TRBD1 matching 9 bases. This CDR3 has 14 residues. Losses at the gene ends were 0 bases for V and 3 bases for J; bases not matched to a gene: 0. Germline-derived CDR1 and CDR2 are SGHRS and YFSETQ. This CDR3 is CASSLGTGDYGYTF. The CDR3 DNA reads TGCGCCAGCAGCTTGGGGACAGGGGACTATGGCTACACCTTC.

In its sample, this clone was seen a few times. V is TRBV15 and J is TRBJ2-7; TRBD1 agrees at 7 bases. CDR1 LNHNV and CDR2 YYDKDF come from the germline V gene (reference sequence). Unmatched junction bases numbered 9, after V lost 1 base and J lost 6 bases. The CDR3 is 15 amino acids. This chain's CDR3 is CATSRGRTGVGEQYF. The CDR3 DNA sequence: TGTGCCACCAGCAGAGGCCGTACAGGGGTAGGCGAGCAGTACTTC.

This CDR3 reads CASSPTDRAWGAFF. For the CDR3, the DNA is TGTGCCAGCAGTCCAACGGACAGGGCCTGGGGAGCTTTCTTT. This chain links TRBV28 with TRBJ1-1, with TRBD1 identical over 8 bases. V was pared by 5 bases and J by 10 bases, with 12 bases of the junction left unmatched. Germline CDR1 MDHEN, CDR2 SYDVKM. The CDR3 covers 14 residues.

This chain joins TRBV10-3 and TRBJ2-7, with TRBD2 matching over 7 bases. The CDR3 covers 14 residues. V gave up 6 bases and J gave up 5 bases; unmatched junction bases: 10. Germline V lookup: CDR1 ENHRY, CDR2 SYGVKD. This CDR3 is CAIRGGGKGNEQYF. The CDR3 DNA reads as TGTGCCATCAGGGGGGGAGGGAAAGGGAACGAGCAGTACTTC.

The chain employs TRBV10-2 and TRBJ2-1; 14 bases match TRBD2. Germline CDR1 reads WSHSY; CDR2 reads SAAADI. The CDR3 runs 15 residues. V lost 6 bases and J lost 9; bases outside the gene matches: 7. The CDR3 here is CASRGTSGSITEQFF. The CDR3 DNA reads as TGCGCCAGCAGAGGGACTAGCGGGAGTATAACTGAGCAGTTCTTC.

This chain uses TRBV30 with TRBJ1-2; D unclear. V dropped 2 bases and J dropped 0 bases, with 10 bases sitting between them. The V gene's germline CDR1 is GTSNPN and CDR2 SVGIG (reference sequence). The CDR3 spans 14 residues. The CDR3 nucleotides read TGTGCCTGGAGTCCCCGAGCAACTAACTATGGCTACACCTTC. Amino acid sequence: CAWSPRATNYGYTF.

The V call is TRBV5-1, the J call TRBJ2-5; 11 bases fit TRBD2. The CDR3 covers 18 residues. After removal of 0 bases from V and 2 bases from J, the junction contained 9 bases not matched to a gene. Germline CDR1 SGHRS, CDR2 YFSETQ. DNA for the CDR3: TGCGCCAGCAGCTTGGGATATCAGACTAGCGGGGTTCAAGAGACCCAGTACTTC. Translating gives CASSLGYQTSGVQETQYF.

For the CDR3, the DNA is TGTGCCACCAGCAGAGATCTGACTAGCGGGAGGGCCACAGATACGCAGTATTTT. Translating gives CATSRDLTSGRATDTQYF. The gene calls are TRBV15 and TRBJ2-3; the match to TRBD2 covers 14 bases. After removal of 0 bases from V and 2 bases from J, the junction contained 4 bases not matched to a gene. Germline V gives CDR1 LNHNV, CDR2 YYDKDF (reference sequence). This CDR3 region has 18 residues.

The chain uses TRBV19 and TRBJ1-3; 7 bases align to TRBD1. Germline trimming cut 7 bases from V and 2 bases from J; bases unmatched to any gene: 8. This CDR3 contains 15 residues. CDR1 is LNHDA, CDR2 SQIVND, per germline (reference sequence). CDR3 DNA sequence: TGTGCCAGTAACACCGGGACAGCCACTGGAAACACCATATATTTT. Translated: CASNTGTATGNTIYF.

In nucleotides, the CDR3 is TGTGCCAGCAGCATACAGGGTGGGTATGGCTACACCTTC. Amino acid sequence: CASSIQGGYGYTF. The chain employs TRBV13 and TRBJ1-2, with TRBD1 as a possible D gene (6 bases). The V end was cut by 5 bases, the J end by 5 bases, with 12 bases between. The CDR3 is 13 amino acids. The germline V gene encodes CDR1 PRHDT and CDR2 FYEKMQ (reference sequence).

The CDR3 region is CASSWAEATDTQYF. For the CDR3, the DNA is TGTGCCAGCAGCTGGGCGGAGGCCACAGATACGCAGTATTTT. This rearrangement joins TRBV7-8 to TRBJ2-3; D perhaps matches TRBD2 (5 bases). The CDR3 runs 14 residues. The V gene lost 4 bases and the J gene lost 2 bases, with 10 bases spanning the gap. CDR1 is SGHVS and CDR2 is FQNEAQ in the germline V gene.

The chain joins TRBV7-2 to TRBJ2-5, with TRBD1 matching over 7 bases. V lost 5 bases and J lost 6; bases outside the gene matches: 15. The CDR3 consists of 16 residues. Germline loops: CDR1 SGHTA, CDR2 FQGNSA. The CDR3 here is CASSPGGQSDRKTQYF. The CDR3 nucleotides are TGTGCCAGCAGCCCAGGGGGACAGTCGGACAGGAAGACCCAGTACTTC.

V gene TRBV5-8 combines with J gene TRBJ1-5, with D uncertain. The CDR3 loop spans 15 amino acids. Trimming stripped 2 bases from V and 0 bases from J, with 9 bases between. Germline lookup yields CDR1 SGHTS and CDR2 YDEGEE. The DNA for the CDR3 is TGTGCCAGCAGCTTAGGGAGTCATAGCAATCAGCCCCAGCATTTT. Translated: CASSLGSHSNQPQHF. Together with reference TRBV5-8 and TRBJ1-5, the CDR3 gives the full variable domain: EAGVTQSPTHLIKTRGQQATLRCSPISGHTSVYWYQQALGLGLQFLLWYDEGEERNRGNFPPRFSGRQFPNYSSELNVNALELEDSALYLCASSLGSHSNQPQHFGDGTRLSIL.

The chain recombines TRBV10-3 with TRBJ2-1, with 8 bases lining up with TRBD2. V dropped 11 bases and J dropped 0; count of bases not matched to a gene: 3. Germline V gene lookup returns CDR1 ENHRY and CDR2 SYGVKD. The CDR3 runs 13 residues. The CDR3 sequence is CAVGTSSYNEQFF. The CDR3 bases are TGTGCCGTCGGGACTAGCTCCTACAATGAGCAGTTCTTC.

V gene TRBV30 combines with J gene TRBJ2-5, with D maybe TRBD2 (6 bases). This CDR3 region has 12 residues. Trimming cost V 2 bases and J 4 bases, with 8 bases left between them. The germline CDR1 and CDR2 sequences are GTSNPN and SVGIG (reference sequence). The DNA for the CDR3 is TGTGCCTGGAGTCGGGGGAGAGAGACCCAGTACTTC. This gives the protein CAWSRGRETQYF.